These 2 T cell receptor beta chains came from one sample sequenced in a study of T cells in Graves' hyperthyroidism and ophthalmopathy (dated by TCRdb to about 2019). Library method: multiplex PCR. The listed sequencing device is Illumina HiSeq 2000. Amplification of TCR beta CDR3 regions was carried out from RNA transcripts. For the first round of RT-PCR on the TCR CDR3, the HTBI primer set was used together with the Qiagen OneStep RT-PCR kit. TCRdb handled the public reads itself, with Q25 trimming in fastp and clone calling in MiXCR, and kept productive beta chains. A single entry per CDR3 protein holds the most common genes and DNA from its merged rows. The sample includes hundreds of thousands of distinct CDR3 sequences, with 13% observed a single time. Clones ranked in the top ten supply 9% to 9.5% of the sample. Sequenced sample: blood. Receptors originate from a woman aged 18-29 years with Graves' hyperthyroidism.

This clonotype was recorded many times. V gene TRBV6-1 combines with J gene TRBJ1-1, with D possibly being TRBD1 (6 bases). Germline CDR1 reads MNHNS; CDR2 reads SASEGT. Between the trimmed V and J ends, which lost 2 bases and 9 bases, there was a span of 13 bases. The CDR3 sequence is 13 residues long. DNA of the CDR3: TGTGCCAGCAGTGAAATACCAGGGGCTAAAGCTTTCTTT. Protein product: CASSEIPGAKAFF.

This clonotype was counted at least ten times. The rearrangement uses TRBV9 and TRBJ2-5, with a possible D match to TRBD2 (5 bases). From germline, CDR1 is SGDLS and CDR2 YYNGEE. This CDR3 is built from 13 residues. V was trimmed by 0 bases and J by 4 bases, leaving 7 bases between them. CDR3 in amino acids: CASSVGEGETQYF. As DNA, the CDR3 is TGTGCCAGCAGCGTAGGCGAGGGAGAGACCCAGTACTTC.